This TCR beta chain was sequenced in a study of T cell repertoires in cytomegalovirus infection. Across the study: TCR beta signatures that were public indicated CMV infection and matching HLA type. Overall study findings and caveats: Dominating the ex vivo response were HLA-C-restricted CMV-specific TCR beta clonotypes.

MiXCR, applied by TCRdb to the reads, yields one record per CDR3 protein. The sample consists of tens of thousands of distinct CDR3 sequences, 33% of them appearing once. This clonotype was observed a few times. Its antigen is not identified. The sequence came from a human donor in good health (CMV status not recorded). Some clones in this sample may be carry-over from other donors' samples. The sample consisted of PBMCs, sequenced either directly or after in vitro stimulation (not recorded which).

The CDR3 bases are TGTGCCAGCAGCTTAGCGTATGGGGATACGCAGTATTTT. It is translated as CASSLAYGDTQYF. This chain joins TRBV7-2 and TRBJ2-3; D is unclear. CDR1 is SGHTA, CDR2 FQGNSA, per germline. The CDR3 extends over 13 amino acids. V was trimmed by 0 bases and J by 6 bases, leaving 7 bases between them.